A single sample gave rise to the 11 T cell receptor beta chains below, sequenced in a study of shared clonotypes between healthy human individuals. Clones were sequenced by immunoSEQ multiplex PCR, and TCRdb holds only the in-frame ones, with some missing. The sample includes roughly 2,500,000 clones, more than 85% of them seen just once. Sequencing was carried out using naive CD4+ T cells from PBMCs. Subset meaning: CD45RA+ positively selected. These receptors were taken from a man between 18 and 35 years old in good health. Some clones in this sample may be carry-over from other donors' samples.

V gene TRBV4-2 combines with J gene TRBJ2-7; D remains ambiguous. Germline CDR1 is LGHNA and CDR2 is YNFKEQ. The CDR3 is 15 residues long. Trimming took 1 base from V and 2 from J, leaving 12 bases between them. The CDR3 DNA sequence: TGTGCCAGCAGCCAAGTACCCGCATCACCCTACGAGCAGTACTTC. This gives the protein CASSQVPASPYEQYF.

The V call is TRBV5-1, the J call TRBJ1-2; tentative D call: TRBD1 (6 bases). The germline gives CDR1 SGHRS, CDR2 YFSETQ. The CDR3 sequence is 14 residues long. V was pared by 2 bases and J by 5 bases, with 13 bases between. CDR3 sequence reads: CASSFSQGTYGYTF. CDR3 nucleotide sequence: TGCGCCAGCAGCTTTTCCCAGGGGACATATGGCTACACCTTC.

Written as DNA, the CDR3 is TGTGCCAGCAGCTCCGACCGTGGGACAGGGCGCTCTGGGGCCAACGTCCTGACTTTC. Its protein is CASSSDRGTGRSGANVLTF. V is TRBV7-8 and J is TRBJ2-6; 9 bases fit TRBD1. The CDR3 spans 19 residues. The trim removed 4 bases at V and 0 bases at J, leaving 10 bases unmatched. Germline V gene sequence: CDR1 SGHVS, CDR2 FQNEAQ.

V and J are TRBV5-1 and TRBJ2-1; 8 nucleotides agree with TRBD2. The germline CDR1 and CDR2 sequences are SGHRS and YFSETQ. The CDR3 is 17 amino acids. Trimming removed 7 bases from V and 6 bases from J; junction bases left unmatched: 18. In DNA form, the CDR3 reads TGCGCCAGCGACTCGTCTGGCGCCCTTCGGGGGGGCAATGAGCAGTTCTTC. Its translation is CASDSSGALRGGNEQFF.

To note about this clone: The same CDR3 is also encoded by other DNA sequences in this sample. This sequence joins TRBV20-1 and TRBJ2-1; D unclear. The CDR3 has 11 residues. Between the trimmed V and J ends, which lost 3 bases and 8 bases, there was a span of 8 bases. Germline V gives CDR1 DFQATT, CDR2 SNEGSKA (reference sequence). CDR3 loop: CSASSVYEQFF. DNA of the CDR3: TGCAGTGCTAGTTCAGTTTATGAGCAGTTCTTC.

The CDR3 DNA reads as TGTGCCAGCAGCCAAGGACAGGGTCGTGCCGAGCAGTACTTC. Amino acids: CASSQGQGRAEQYF. The chain combines TRBV4-2 with TRBJ2-7, with 7 bases lining up with TRBD1. The CDR3 is 14 amino acids. Trimming at V came to 1 base and at J to 6 bases, leaving 6 bases not matched to a gene. The germline gives CDR1 LGHNA, CDR2 YNFKEQ.

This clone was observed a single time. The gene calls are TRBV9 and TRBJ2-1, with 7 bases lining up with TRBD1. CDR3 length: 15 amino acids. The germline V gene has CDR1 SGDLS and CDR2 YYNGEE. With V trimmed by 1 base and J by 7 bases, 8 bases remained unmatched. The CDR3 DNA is TGTGCCAGCAGCGTATGGGGACAGAGTGGGAATGAGCAGTTCTTC. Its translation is CASSVWGQSGNEQFF.

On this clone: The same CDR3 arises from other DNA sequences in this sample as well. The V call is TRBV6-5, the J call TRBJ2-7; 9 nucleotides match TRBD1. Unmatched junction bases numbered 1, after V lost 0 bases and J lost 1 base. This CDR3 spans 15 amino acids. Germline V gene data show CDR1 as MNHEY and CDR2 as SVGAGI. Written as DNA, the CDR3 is TGTGCCAGCAGTTACTCCGACAGGGGGTCCTACGAGCAGTACTTC. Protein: CASSYSDRGSYEQYF.

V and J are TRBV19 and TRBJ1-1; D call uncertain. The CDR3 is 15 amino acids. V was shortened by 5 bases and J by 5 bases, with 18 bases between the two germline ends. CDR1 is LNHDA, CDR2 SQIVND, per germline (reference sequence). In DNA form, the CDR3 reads TGTGCCAGTAGTGACAAGAGGGTTGGGAAGACTGAAGCTTTCTTT. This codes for CASSDKRVGKTEAFF.

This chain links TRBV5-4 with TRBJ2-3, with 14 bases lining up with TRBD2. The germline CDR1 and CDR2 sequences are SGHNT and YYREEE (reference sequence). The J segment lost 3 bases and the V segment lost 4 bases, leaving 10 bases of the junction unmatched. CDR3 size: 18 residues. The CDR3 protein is CASSTAGLAGVGTDTQYF. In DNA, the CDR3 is TGTGCCAGCAGCACAGCGGGACTAGCGGGAGTAGGTACAGATACGCAGTATTTT.

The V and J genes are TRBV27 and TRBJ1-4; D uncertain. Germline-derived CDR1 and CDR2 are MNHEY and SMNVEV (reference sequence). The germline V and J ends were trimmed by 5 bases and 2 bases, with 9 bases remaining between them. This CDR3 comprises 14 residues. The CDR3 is CASSELMTNEKLFF. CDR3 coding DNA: TGTGCCAGCAGTGAGCTGATGACTAATGAAAAACTGTTTTTT.